This TCR beta chain was sequenced for a study of T cells after yellow fever vaccination. Study outcomes and limitations: Reappearance after the booster was seen for most primary-vaccination clones, at 95% to 96% CD4 and 88% CD8. A weaker but faster secondary response was observed, peaking on day 5 versus 15.

Comment on this clonotype: Its target is not known.

The 5'RACE template-switching step produced TCR cDNA and added a universal primer site and UMIs. TCRdb re-derived calls from the 5' RACE reads in MiXCR, one entry per CDR3 protein. This table has under 400,000 distinct CDR3 sequences, around 12% appearing once. Trimming took off 5 bases at V and 4 bases at J, with 17 bases between the two ends. The germline CDR1 and CDR2 sequences are SGHTA and FQGTGA. The CDR3 has 15 amino acids. This chain uses TRBV7-3 with TRBJ2-5, with D unresolved. The sequencing here drew on CD4+ T cells sorted from PBMCs, taken 15 days after the yellow fever booster vaccination. The source is a man between 18 and 29 years old who received the YFV17D yellow fever vaccine. The CDR3 sequence: CASSEIMGWGETQYF. The CDR3 DNA sequence: TGTGCCAGCAGCGAGATTATGGGTTGGGGAGAGACCCAGTACTTC.